This T cell receptor (beta chain) was found in a study of shared clonotypes between healthy human individuals. Turning to the study itself: The study used three CD4 naive, three CD4 memory, two CD8 naive and one CD8 memory plate per donor.

A remark on this clone: Its antigen remains unidentified.

Some clones are missing from TCRdb's copy, which holds only in-frame ones; the method was immunoSEQ multiplex PCR. The sample consists of some 2,000,000 clones, 95% of them appearing once. The CDR3 runs to 15 residues. The V gene's germline CDR1 is LNHDA and CDR2 SQIVND (reference sequence). The J segment lost 0 bases and the V segment lost 7 bases, leaving 7 bases of the junction unmatched. Study-level results: Investigators collected only blood, and repertoires in tissues likely differ. As a rule, naive subsets had a larger estimated richness than memory subsets.

The V gene is TRBV19, the J gene TRBJ1-2, with 8 bases identical to TRBD1. This sequence originates from a man younger than 35 in good health. The sample was naive CD4+ T cells sorted from blood. Subset described: CD45RA+ positively selected. CDR3 sequence: CASTVTGVTNYGYTF. CDR3 DNA: TGTGCCAGTACCGTGACAGGGGTAACTAACTATGGCTACACCTTC. Together with reference TRBV19 and TRBJ1-2, the CDR3 gives the full variable domain: DGGITQSPKYLFRKEGQNVTLSCEQNLNHDAMYWYRQDPGQGLRLIYYSQIVNDFQKGDIAEGYSVSREKKESFPLTVTSAQKNPTAFYLCASTVTGVTNYGYTFGSGTRLTVV.